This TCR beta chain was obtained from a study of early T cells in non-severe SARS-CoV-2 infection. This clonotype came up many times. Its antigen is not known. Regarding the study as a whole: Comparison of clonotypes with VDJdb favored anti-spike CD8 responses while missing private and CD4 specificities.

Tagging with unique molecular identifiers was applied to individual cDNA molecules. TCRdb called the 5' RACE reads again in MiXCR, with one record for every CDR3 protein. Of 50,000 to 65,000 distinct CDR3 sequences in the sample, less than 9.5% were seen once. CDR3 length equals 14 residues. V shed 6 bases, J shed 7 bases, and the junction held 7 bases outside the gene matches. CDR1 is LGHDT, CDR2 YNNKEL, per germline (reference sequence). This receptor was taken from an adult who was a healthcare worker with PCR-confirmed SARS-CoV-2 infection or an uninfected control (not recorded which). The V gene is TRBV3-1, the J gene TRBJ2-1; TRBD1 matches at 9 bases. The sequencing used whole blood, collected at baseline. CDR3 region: CASRPGTGLNEQFF. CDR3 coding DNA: TGTGCCAGCAGACCAGGGACAGGGTTGAATGAGCAGTTCTTC.